This T cell receptor beta chain originates from a study of CD8+ T cells in alopecia areata listed by TCRdb under 2018. For context, the study as a whole: Skin from C3H/HeJ donors with spontaneous alopecia (about 6-12 months old) was grafted onto female C3H/HeJ recipients aged roughly 6-11 weeks. The study used high-throughput TCRbeta sequencing to examine T cell clonal expansion in alopecia areata, in both the C3H/HeJ mouse model and human patients. In humans, TCRbeta sequencing was performed on scalp tissue and on sorted CD4+ and CD8+ peripheral blood T cells from healthy controls and from patients with patchy or totalis/universalis alopecia areata. Scalp clonality was compared across normal scalp (n=4), patchy alopecia areata scalp (n=8), and alopecia totalis/universalis scalp (n=8). The RNA source kit depended on sample type: the PAXgene miRNA kit for fixed scalp, the miRNeasy kit for PBMCs, and the RNeasy kit for mouse skin. immunoSEQ multiplex PCR using 35 Vbeta forward primers and 13 Jbeta reverse primers was used to amplify TCRbeta CDR3 regions. The investigation overall reported the following: Higher clonality and more expanded CD8+ clones were observed in lesional scalp than in normal scalp, particularly in alopecia totalis/universalis, a finding suggestive of antigenic drive. Unlike mouse skin, where gammadelta T cells dominate, normal human skin contains resident alphabeta T cells that get sequenced too, which complicates analysis of the scalp TCR repertoire. Compared with mice, TCR sequences shared between patients were less clear, possibly partly because of HLA diversity across the patient population.

This clone was seen repeatedly, ten times or more. The antigen this receptor binds is unknown. The gene names and germline sequences given are murine. The read ends 4 residues early relative to the CDR3; the germline J gene fills the gap. V gives up 2 bases and J gives up 3 bases, and the segment between their germline ends measures 9 bases. CDR1 SGHDT and CDR2 FRDEAV are derived from the germline V gene. The CDR3 measures 14 amino acids from cysteine to phenylalanine. The DNA has 30 bases, all within the CDR3, and is read from base 1. Library preparation used the immunoSEQ multiplex PCR assay. For TCR sequencing, RNA was extracted from every sample and reverse transcribed into cDNA to serve as template. SuperScript III was used to make first-strand cDNA, primed with a 2:1 mix of oligo-dT and random hexamers. A synthetic immune receptor repertoire was used to measure amplification bias, and any remaining bias was corrected computationally. Libraries were sequenced on Illumina HiSeq with 60 bp reads covering the CDR3, read from J toward V. The study's processing was this. Raw reads were preprocessed to remove errors, and CDR3 was defined according to IMGT conventions as the region from the conserved cysteine to phenylalanine. Clonality was computed as 1 minus the Shannon entropy, with the entropy normalized by log2 of the number of productive unique TCRs. Whether each scalp clone was CD4 or CD8 was inferred by checking scalp TCRbeta sequences against the CD4 and CD8 repertoires from sorted blood. Drawn from immuneACCESS, this table holds only the in-frame rearrangements with V and J called that TCRdb kept. Clones are partly lost; checked studies trace under half to an unresolved V gene and leave the rest unexplained. The DNA gave D and trimming, while V, J and clone size come from that table. The table notes around 100,000 clones here, none of them singletons. The ten largest clones represent around 19% of the sample.

The receptor chain draws on TRBV14 and TRBJ2-1; the best D guess is TRBD1, with 6 bases matching. Sequencing was carried out using lesional skin. The source of this sequence is a C3H/HeJ mouse with alopecia areata. This strain possesses the MHC haplotype H2-k. The CDR3 here reads CASSLRGIYAEQFF. Incomplete CDR3 DNA: TGTGCCAGCAGTTTAAGGGGGATCTATGCT.